A single sample gave rise to the 21 T cell receptor beta chains below, sequenced in a study of blood T cell repertoires in COVID-19. The repertoire was sequenced with immunoSEQ multiplex PCR; TCRdb's copy has only in-frame clones and lacks some. This sample has about 110,000 clones, with 88% found just once. Sequences were obtained from peripheral blood. Receptors were obtained from a woman aged 45-65 years with acute or convalescent COVID-19.

The genes are TRBV6-5 and TRBJ2-7; TRBD1 matches at 8 bases. Trimming at V came to 3 bases and at J to 4 bases, leaving 5 bases not matched to a gene. In germline, CDR1 is MNHEY, CDR2 SVGAGI. There are 14 residues in the CDR3. The CDR3 region is CASSYNRGAYEQYF. The CDR3 DNA follows: TGTGCCAGCAGTTATAACAGGGGGGCGTACGAGCAGTACTTC.

This rearrangement joins TRBV24-1 to TRBJ2-5; weak D call: TRBD1 (6 bases). V lost 4 bases and J 0 bases, leaving 11 bases between the germline ends. This CDR3 comprises 15 residues. Germline CDR1 reads KGHDR; CDR2 reads SFDVKD. CDR3 bases: TGTGCCACCAGTGACCGTACAGGGTACCAAGAGACCCAGTACTTC. It codes for CATSDRTGYQETQYF.

The chain has TRBV5-1 and TRBJ2-7; 9 positions agree with TRBD1. The CDR3 consists of 15 residues. V was clipped by 4 bases and J by 3 bases; unmatched bases: 8. Looked up from germline, CDR1 is SGHRS and CDR2 is YFSETQ. CDR3 sequence: CASSRGGTGIYEQYF. CDR3 nucleotide sequence: TGCGCCAGCAGCAGAGGCGGGACAGGGATCTACGAGCAGTACTTC.

The V gene is TRBV6-5, the J gene TRBJ2-5; 9 bases map to TRBD2. The trim removed 5 bases at V and 5 bases at J, leaving 9 bases unmatched. CDR3 length equals 15 residues. The germline V gene encodes CDR1 MNHEY and CDR2 SVGAGI. As DNA, the CDR3 is TGTGCCAGCAGTAGAAGTAGCGGGAGTACGGAGACCCAGTACTTC. It translates to CASSRSSGSTETQYF.

The chain combines TRBV24-1 with TRBJ2-7; maybe TRBD2 (6 bases). V lost 4 bases, J lost 6 bases, and 15 bases lay in between. In germline, CDR1 is KGHDR, CDR2 SFDVKD. The CDR3 has 14 residues. The CDR3 region has the DNA TGTGCCACCAGTGAGGGACTCAGCCCCGGCGAGCAGTACTTC. This sequence encodes CATSEGLSPGEQYF.

The chain carries TRBV19 and TRBJ2-7; TRBD1 aligns across 7 bases. Per germline, CDR1 LNHDA and CDR2 SQIVND (reference sequence). Trimming took 4 bases from V and 1 from J; bases not matched to a gene: 1. The CDR3 consists of 13 residues. This chain's CDR3 is CASSRDSSYEQYF. DNA for the CDR3: TGTGCCAGTAGTAGGGACAGTTCCTACGAGCAGTACTTC.

V is TRBV10-3 and J is TRBJ1-3; D is possibly TRBD1 (5 bases). This CDR3 has 16 residues. Trimming took 2 bases from V and 0 from J, leaving 11 bases between them. The germline CDR1 and CDR2 sequences are ENHRY and SYGVKD. The CDR3 loop is CAISERGPSSGNTIYF. The CDR3 coding sequence is TGTGCCATCAGTGAGAGGGGCCCGAGCTCTGGAAACACCATATATTTT.

V and J are TRBV6-5 and TRBJ2-3; 13 bases match TRBD2. Germline assignment: CDR1 MNHEY and CDR2 SVGAGI. The CDR3 totals 15 residues. V gave up 6 bases and J gave up 4 bases; unmatched junction bases: 4. CDR3 in DNA: TGTGCCAGCAGCGGGACTAGCGGGAACCCAGATACGCAGTATTTT. Protein product: CASSGTSGNPDTQYF.

The chain recombines TRBV7-2 with TRBJ1-1; D unclear. V was shortened by 5 bases and J by 2 bases, with 12 bases between the two germline ends. CDR3 length: 14 residues. The V gene's germline CDR1 is SGHTA and CDR2 FQGNSA. The CDR3 DNA follows: TGTGCCAGCAGCCCAGCGGGAGGTAACACTGAAGCTTTCTTT. The encoded protein is CASSPAGGNTEAFF.

V usage is TRBV6-5 and J usage is TRBJ2-7; 7 bases fit TRBD1. This CDR3 is 15 amino acids long. Germline trimming cut 6 bases from V and 3 bases from J; bases unmatched to any gene: 11. Germline CDR1 and CDR2: MNHEY and SVGAGI. The CDR3 sequence is CASRPPRTGVYEQYF. CDR3 DNA: TGTGCCAGCAGACCCCCCCGGACAGGAGTCTACGAGCAGTACTTC.

The V gene is TRBV7-9, the J gene TRBJ1-1; 8 bases map to TRBD1. Germline-derived CDR1 and CDR2 are SEHNR and FQNEAQ (reference sequence). The CDR3 runs 14 residues. V gave up 3 bases and J gave up 4 bases; unmatched junction bases: 4. The CDR3 spells CASSLQGAFTEAFF. CDR3 nucleotide sequence: TGTGCCAGCAGCTTGCAGGGGGCCTTCACTGAAGCTTTCTTT.

This clone was recorded only once. This chain joins TRBV30 and TRBJ1-6; D is perhaps TRBD1 (5 bases). Deletions cut 0 bases from V and 8 bases from J, with 14 bases between. Germline-derived CDR1 and CDR2 are GTSNPN and SVGIG (reference sequence). The CDR3 spans 15 residues. The CDR3 coding sequence is TGTGCCTGGAGTGTACTAGCAGGGAGCGATTCACCCCTCCACTTT. It yields the protein CAWSVLAGSDSPLHF.

The CDR3 sequence: CASSALPSGDYEQYF. The CDR3 nucleotides read TGTGCCAGCAGCGCCCTCCCTAGCGGAGACTACGAGCAGTACTTC. The chain has TRBV9 and TRBJ2-7; 7 nucleotides line up with TRBD2. CDR1 and CDR2 (germline): SGDLS, YYNGEE. The V segment lost 3 bases and the J segment 3 bases; nucleotides outside the gene matches: 9. The CDR3 totals 15 residues.

This chain joins TRBV10-3 and TRBJ2-3, with D perhaps matching TRBD1 (6 bases). V was cut by 2 bases and J by 0 bases, with 9 bases left in between. The CDR3 has 15 residues. Germline V lookup: CDR1 ENHRY, CDR2 SYGVKD. In nucleotides, the CDR3 is TGTGCCATCAGTGAGGGACAGACTAGCACAGATACGCAGTATTTT. Protein: CAISEGQTSTDTQYF.

The chain has TRBV2 and TRBJ2-1, with 8 nucleotides matching TRBD2. Looked up from germline, CDR1 is SNHLY and CDR2 is FYNNEI. This CDR3 spans 14 amino acids. Unmatched junction bases numbered 4, after V lost 5 bases and J lost 4 bases. CDR3 sequence reads: CASSRLALYNEQFF. CDR3 nucleotides: TGTGCCAGCAGTAGACTAGCGCTATACAATGAGCAGTTCTTC.

The V call is TRBV28, the J call TRBJ2-1, with 12 bases identical to TRBD2. V trimming: 6 bases; J trimming: 8 bases; junction bases outside the gene matches: 11. From germline, CDR1 is MDHEN and CDR2 SYDVKM. There are 16 residues in the CDR3. The chain's CDR3 is CASSSGTSGLVDEQFF. Here the CDR3 DNA reads TGTGCCAGCAGCTCCGGGACTAGCGGGTTAGTCGATGAGCAGTTCTTC.

The genes are TRBV6-6 and TRBJ2-3; 8 positions match TRBD2. The CDR3 loop spans 14 amino acids. V lost 7 bases and J lost 4; bases outside the gene matches: 7. Germline V gene sequence: CDR1 MNHNY, CDR2 SVGAGI (reference sequence). CDR3 sequence reads: CASKAGVESDTQYF. In nucleotides, the CDR3 is TGTGCCAGCAAAGCGGGAGTCGAATCAGATACGCAGTATTTT.

This chain connects TRBV2 to TRBJ2-1; TRBD1 is a possible D gene (5 bases). The germline CDR1 and CDR2 sequences are SNHLY and FYNNEI. V lost 8 bases and J lost 6, with 14 bases in between. The CDR3 runs to 13 residues. The CDR3 loop reads CASSFGRGNEQFF. The CDR3 region has the DNA TGTGCCAGCTCCTTTGGTAGGGGCAATGAGCAGTTCTTC.

V is TRBV5-3 and J is TRBJ1-3, with TRBD1 as a possible D gene (5 bases). TRBV5-3 belongs to the ORF category, with a function that is uncertain. V lost 4 bases and J lost 3, with 17 bases in between. The length of the CDR3 is 16 residues. The CDR3, as DNA: TGTGCCAGAAGCCTCCGGATTCGGGGGGATGGAAACACCATATATTTT. Translating gives CARSLRIRGDGNTIYF.

This clone has only one observation. This chain uses TRBV2 with TRBJ2-2; TRBD2 matches 7 bases. The length of the CDR3 is 16 residues. Germline V gene data show CDR1 as SNHLY and CDR2 as FYNNEI. V trimming: 6 bases; J trimming: 6 bases; junction bases outside the gene matches: 13. Here the CDR3 reads CASSPLGRESAGELFF. The CDR3 nucleotides are TGTGCCAGCAGCCCCCTGGGGCGGGAGTCGGCCGGGGAGCTGTTTTTT.

The chain carries TRBV6-5 and TRBJ1-4; weak D call: TRBD1 (5 bases). The germline V and J ends were trimmed by 2 bases and 12 bases, with 19 bases remaining between them. The length of the CDR3 is 15 residues. The germline V gene encodes CDR1 MNHEY and CDR2 SVGAGI. Here the CDR3 DNA reads TGTGCCAGCAGTTACCGCACAGGTTTCACCTCGGAACTGTTTTTT. It codes for CASSYRTGFTSELFF.